This T cell receptor beta chain was observed in a study of blood T cell repertoires in COVID-19. Across the whole study: T cells, B-cell-depleted T cells, or PBMCs provided the cDNA or gDNA that served as material.

Original data processing: Amplification of reference gene primers provided the estimated nucleated cell counts. The repertoire was sequenced with immunoSEQ multiplex PCR; TCRdb's copy has only in-frame clones and lacks some. V, J and clone size are taken as reported in that table, and D and trimming were inferred from the DNA itself. The sample yields 200,000 to 250,000 clones, roughly 90% seen once. The CDR3 covers 15 residues. V dropped 4 bases and J dropped 6 bases, with 16 bases sitting between them. Germline V gene lookup returns CDR1 LGHDT and CDR2 YNNKEL (reference sequence). The TCR comes from a man between 65 and 85 years old with acute or convalescent COVID-19. This chain joins TRBV3-1 (or the pseudogene TRBV3-2) and TRBJ2-1, with D perhaps matching TRBD2 (7 bases). The specimen was peripheral blood. Here the CDR3 reads CASSLPDRGANEQFF. In DNA, the CDR3 is TGTGCCAGCAGCCTCCCTGATCGGGGGGCCAATGAGCAGTTCTTC.